The next 23 T cell receptor beta chains were all read from a single sample in a study of cytomegalovirus exposure and HLA in healthy donors. TCRdb's table, derived via immunoSEQ multiplex PCR, lists solely in-frame clones and lacks some. The repertoire holds roughly 280,000 clones, with 80% to 90% as singletons. Source material: PBMCs. The source is a woman between 18 and 30 years old in good health and CMV-seronegative.

The chain recombines TRBV2 with TRBJ2-2; 9 bases map to TRBD1. Germline V lookup: CDR1 SNHLY, CDR2 FYNNEI. V lost 2 bases to trimming and J lost 3 bases; unmatched junction nucleotides: 4. CDR3 length equals 16 residues. The CDR3 protein is CASSENRGLDTGELFF. CDR3 DNA: TGTGCCAGCAGTGAAAACAGGGGGCTAGACACCGGGGAGCTGTTTTTT.

The rearrangement uses TRBV4-1 and TRBJ2-7; 9 nucleotides align to TRBD1. Trimming at V came to 4 bases and at J to 5 bases, leaving 0 bases not matched to a gene. The germline V gene has CDR1 MGHRA and CDR2 YSYEKL. This CDR3 is 12 amino acids long. The CDR3 DNA sequence: TGCGCCAGCAGCCGGGACAGGGACGAGCAGTACTTC. This gives the protein CASSRDRDEQYF.

This chain uses TRBV6-5 with TRBJ1-3; 7 nucleotides align to TRBD1. The CDR3 is 15 residues long. Trimming removed 5 bases from V and 1 base from J; junction bases left unmatched: 5. From germline, CDR1 is MNHEY and CDR2 SVGAGI. The CDR3 DNA is TGTGCCAGCAGTGCAGGGGGATATTCTGGAAACACCATATATTTT. It encodes CASSAGGYSGNTIYF.

V usage is TRBV10-3 and J usage is TRBJ2-7, with D tentatively TRBD1 (6 bases). This CDR3 is built from 12 residues. Germline V gene lookup returns CDR1 ENHRY and CDR2 SYGVKD. Trimming took 4 bases from V and 3 from J, leaving 7 bases between them. The CDR3 loop reads CAISGGGYEQYF. Written as DNA, the CDR3 is TGTGCCATCAGTGGAGGGGGCTACGAGCAGTACTTC.

J is TRBJ2-7 and V is TRBV4-1, with D possibly matching TRBD1 (6 bases). The CDR3 contains 14 residues. CDR1 and CDR2 from the germline V gene are MGHRA and YSYEKL. Trimming left V 5 bases short and J 6 bases short, with 17 bases between. The CDR3 sequence: CASSSPGQGPEQYF. In nucleotides, the CDR3 is TGCGCCAGCAGCTCCCCGGGACAAGGTCCCGAGCAGTACTTC.

The CDR3 region is CSVAGQETQYF. CDR3 DNA: TGCAGCGTTGCCGGCCAAGAGACCCAGTACTTC. The genes are TRBV29-1 and TRBJ2-5; D is uncertain. V was trimmed by 4 bases and J by 1 base, leaving 4 bases between them. Germline values: CDR1 SQVTM, CDR2 ANQGSEA. The CDR3 extends over 11 amino acids.

The table lists this clone with a count of one. This chain uses TRBV27 with TRBJ2-3; 7 bases are a match to TRBD1. The V and J ends lost 6 bases and 4 bases, in that order; junction bases with no gene match: 7. The CDR3 spans 14 residues. Germline lookup yields CDR1 MNHEY and CDR2 SMNVEV (reference sequence). CDR3 DNA: TGTGCCAGCAGCAACAGGGGCGCCCCAGATACGCAGTATTTT. The encoded protein is CASSNRGAPDTQYF.

CDR3 sequence (DNA): TGTGCCAGTAGTGTTTCTCCTAGCGTTTACAATGAGCAGTTCTTC. Protein: CASSVSPSVYNEQFF. V is TRBV19 and J is TRBJ2-1; the D gene is possibly TRBD2 (6 bases). CDR3 size: 15 residues. The V gene lost 5 bases and the J gene lost 4 bases, with 15 bases spanning the gap. Germline-derived CDR1 and CDR2 are LNHDA and SQIVND (reference sequence).

The chain has TRBV30 and TRBJ2-6; unclear D gene. This CDR3 has 15 residues. The V end lost 0 bases, the J end lost 0 bases, and 6 bases lay between the germline ends. Germline V CDR1 and CDR2: GTSNPN, SVGIG (reference sequence). CDR3 in DNA: TGTGCCTGGAGTGTAATAGACTCTGGGGCCAACGTCCTGACTTTC. It encodes CAWSVIDSGANVLTF.

V is TRBV6-5 and J is TRBJ2-1; D is unresolved. The CDR3 runs 15 residues. Germline lookup yields CDR1 MNHEY and CDR2 SVGAGI. V lost 0 bases and J 1 base, leaving 7 bases between the germline ends. CDR3 nucleotide sequence: TGTGCCAGCAGTTACTCCCCGCGGTCCTACAATGAGCAGTTCTTC. This gives the protein CASSYSPRSYNEQFF.

This rearrangement joins TRBV13 to TRBJ2-7; D call uncertain. Germline V lookup: CDR1 PRHDT, CDR2 FYEKMQ (reference sequence). CDR3 length: 14 residues. Trimming took off 5 bases at V and 9 bases at J, with 20 bases between the two ends. CDR3 amino acids: CASSQQRLPIWQYF. Here the CDR3 DNA reads TGTGCCAGCAGCCAACAACGTCTTCCAATATGGCAGTACTTC.

The rearrangement uses TRBV7-9 and TRBJ2-7, with a tentative D call TRBD2 (6 bases). This CDR3 has 15 amino acids. V was pared by 3 bases and J by 2 bases, with 14 bases between. Germline V CDR1 and CDR2: SEHNR, FQNEAQ (reference sequence). CDR3 in amino acids: CASSFPGTSAYEQYF. The CDR3 coding sequence is TGTGCCAGCAGCTTCCCCGGGACTTCCGCCTACGAGCAGTACTTC.

This chain connects TRBV6-5 to TRBJ1-2; D is uncertain. With 3 bases removed from V and 8 bases from J, the gap between germline ends came to 22 bases. There are 16 residues in the CDR3. The V gene's germline CDR1 is MNHEY and CDR2 SVGAGI. The CDR3 is CASSYSLTLLRGGYTF. Here the CDR3 DNA reads TGTGCCAGCAGTTATTCTTTGACGCTCCTCCGGGGAGGCTACACCTTC.

The chain joins TRBV11-2 to TRBJ2-5, with D perhaps TRBD1 (6 bases). The CDR3 spans 14 residues. CDR1 and CDR2 from the germline V gene are SGHAT and FQNNGV. V lost 1 base and J lost 1, with 7 bases in between. CDR3 sequence reads: CASSLGGLQETQYF. Here the CDR3 DNA reads TGTGCCAGCAGCTTAGGGGGGCTCCAAGAGACCCAGTACTTC.

The V call is TRBV10-3, the J call TRBJ2-7; 7 positions agree with TRBD2. Germline CDR1 and CDR2: ENHRY and SYGVKD. The CDR3 extends over 13 amino acids. J lost 3 bases, V lost 8 bases, and 7 bases had no gene match. Here the CDR3 DNA reads TGTGCCATCCAGGCTAGCGGATACTACGAGCAGTACTTC. Translated: CAIQASGYYEQYF.

CDR3 in amino acids: CAWSRTRVGNQPQHF. In DNA, the CDR3 is TGTGCCTGGAGTAGGACACGAGTGGGCAATCAGCCCCAGCATTTT. The chain carries TRBV30 and TRBJ1-5; D is perhaps TRBD1 (5 bases). The CDR3 contains 15 residues. Germline values: CDR1 GTSNPN, CDR2 SVGIG (reference sequence). V shed 2 bases and J shed 2 bases, with 13 bases lying between them.

This rearrangement joins TRBV6-1 to TRBJ2-7, with 9 nucleotides matching TRBD1. V dropped 6 bases and J dropped 6; count of bases not matched to a gene: 9. Germline CDR1 and CDR2: MNHNS and SASEGT. The CDR3 is made up of 14 amino acids. The CDR3 sequence: CASSPGQGLSEQYF. The CDR3 coding sequence is TGTGCCAGCAGCCCGGGACAGGGCCTCTCCGAGCAGTACTTC.

This rearrangement joins TRBV9 to TRBJ2-1; 7 bases map to TRBD2. CDR1 and CDR2 from the germline V gene are SGDLS and YYNGEE. The CDR3 loop spans 17 amino acids. The junction had 6 bases not matched to a gene; V was cut back by 0 bases and J by 0 bases. The CDR3 region has the DNA TGTGCCAGCAGCGTAGCGGGGGGACGAAGCTCCTACAATGAGCAGTTCTTC. Encoded protein: CASSVAGGRSSYNEQFF.

The rearrangement uses TRBV27 and TRBJ2-3; D might be TRBD2 (5 bases). Germline V gene lookup returns CDR1 MNHEY and CDR2 SMNVEV (reference sequence). With 6 bases removed from V and 1 base from J, the gap between germline ends came to 14 bases. The CDR3 covers 15 residues. The CDR3 spells CASRMLARGTDTQYF. The CDR3 DNA is TGTGCCAGCAGAATGCTAGCACGTGGCACAGATACGCAGTATTTT.

The V gene is TRBV5-1, the J gene TRBJ1-4, with 7 bases identical to TRBD1. V trimming: 0 bases; J trimming: 4 bases; junction bases outside the gene matches: 3. This CDR3 comprises 15 residues. Germline V gene sequence: CDR1 SGHRS, CDR2 YFSETQ. In nucleotides, the CDR3 is TGCGCCAGCAGCTTGGATCCAGGGGGTAATGAAAAACTGTTTTTT. Its protein is CASSLDPGGNEKLFF.

This clone was recorded only once. Other DNA sequences in the same sample also yield this CDR3. This chain joins TRBV30 and TRBJ1-5; possible D gene TRBD1, 5 bases. Germline CDR1 GTSNPN, CDR2 SVGIG (reference sequence). Trimming removed 3 bases at V and 7 bases at J, with 13 bases between. The CDR3 spans 13 residues. The CDR3 is CAWSGQGGQPQHF. The CDR3 bases are TGTGCCTGGAGCGGGCAGGGTGGGCAGCCCCAGCATTTT.

The chain has TRBV30 and TRBJ1-1; D is uncertain. V gave up 3 bases and J gave up 6 bases, with 14 bases separating them. The CDR3 runs 13 residues. Germline CDR1 is GTSNPN and CDR2 is SVGIG (reference sequence). The CDR3 region is CAWRNPSESEAFF. The CDR3 DNA reads TGTGCCTGGAGGAATCCGAGTGAGTCTGAAGCTTTCTTT. Drawing the rest from reference TRBV30 and TRBJ1-1, the complete variable domain is SQTIHQWPATLVQPVGSPLSLECTVEGTSNPNLYWYRQAAGRGLQLLFYSVGIGQISSEVPQNLSASRPQDRQFILSSKKLLLSDSGFYLCAWRNPSESEAFFGQGTRLTVV.

With respect to this clone: This sample also contains other DNA sequences that code for the same CDR3. The chain employs TRBV6-1 and TRBJ1-5; D is unresolved. Germline V lookup: CDR1 MNHNS, CDR2 SASEGT. Trimming removed 2 bases at V and 4 bases at J, with 6 bases between. The CDR3 consists of 13 residues. DNA of the CDR3: TGTGCCAGCAGTGAACATACTAATCAGCCCCAGCATTTT. As protein: CASSEHTNQPQHF.